The 9 T cell receptor beta chains below were found in one sample sequenced in a study of blood T cell repertoires in COVID-19. Sequencing was performed with immunoSEQ multiplex PCR; in TCRdb, only in-frame clones are kept and a portion is missing. Of 150,000 to 200,000 clones in the sample, about 86% are singletons; the top ten hold 15% to 20%. The sequenced sample consisted of peripheral blood. These receptors all stem from a woman older than 75 with acute or convalescent COVID-19.

The chain combines TRBV19 with TRBJ2-7; D possibly corresponds to TRBD1 (5 bases). From germline, CDR1 is LNHDA and CDR2 SQIVND (reference sequence). CDR3 length: 15 amino acids. V was clipped by 4 bases and J by 1 base, with 14 bases between them. The CDR3 protein is CASSTLDSPSYEQYF. For the CDR3, the DNA is TGTGCCAGTAGTACCCTTGACAGCCCTTCCTACGAGCAGTACTTC.

V is TRBV5-6 and J is TRBJ2-3; TRBD2 matches at 10 bases. Looked up from germline, CDR1 is SGHDT and CDR2 is YYEEEE. The CDR3 contains 13 residues. V was pared by 4 bases and J by 6 bases, with 2 bases of the junction left unmatched. For the CDR3, the DNA is TGTGCCAGCAGCCCGGGACTAGCGGATACGCAGTATTTT. Translated: CASSPGLADTQYF. The full variable domain, with the rest looked up from reference TRBV5-6 and TRBJ2-3, is DAGVTQSPTHLIKTRGQQVTLRCSPKSGHDTVSWYQQALGQGPQFIFQYYEEEERQRGNFPDRFSGHQFPNYSSELNVNALLLGDSALYLCASSPGLADTQYFGPGTRLTVL.

This chain uses TRBV12-5 with TRBJ2-7, with no clear D. The V and J ends lost 1 base and 3 bases respectively, with 4 bases between them. Germline V gives CDR1 LGHNT, CDR2 FRNRAP. The CDR3 covers 12 residues. The CDR3 DNA sequence: TGTGCTAGTGGTTTGGCAAACTACGAGCAGTACTTC. Its translation is CASGLANYEQYF.

The CDR3 coding sequence is TGTGCCAGCAGCTCGGGGGGCGGGGAGTTCTTC. The encoded protein is CASSSGGGEFF. This chain connects TRBV7-2 to TRBJ2-1; tentatively, D is TRBD2 (7 bases). Germline V lookup: CDR1 SGHTA, CDR2 FQGNSA. This CDR3 region has 11 residues. V lost 4 bases, J lost 14 bases, and 12 bases lay in between.

The genes are TRBV28 and TRBJ1-5; D is uncertain. Trimming left V 1 base short and J 9 bases short, with 16 bases between. Germline lookup yields CDR1 MDHEN and CDR2 SYDVKM. The CDR3 loop spans 15 amino acids. The CDR3 sequence is CASSLSIPGPGPQHF. The CDR3 DNA reads TGTGCCAGCAGTTTATCAATTCCAGGCCCAGGGCCCCAGCATTTT.

Written as DNA, the CDR3 is TGCGCCAGCAGCCAAGAGATCGACAGGGGGTTCCAAAACATTCAGTACTTC. Encoded protein: CASSQEIDRGFQNIQYF. This chain joins TRBV4-3 and TRBJ2-4, with 9 bases matching TRBD1. The trim removed 0 bases at V and 5 bases at J, leaving 8 bases unmatched. The CDR3 spans 17 residues. Germline CDR1 and CDR2: LGHNA and YSLEER.

V gene TRBV5-1 combines with J gene TRBJ2-7, with 8 nucleotides matching TRBD2. V lost 7 bases to trimming and J lost 0 bases; unmatched junction nucleotides: 9. The CDR3 is 15 residues long. From germline, CDR1 is SGHRS and CDR2 YFSETQ. The CDR3 sequence is CASAPGGTYSYEQYF. The CDR3 bases are TGCGCCAGCGCCCCGGGGGGGACCTACTCCTACGAGCAGTACTTC.

The chain has TRBV28 and TRBJ2-1; tentative D call: TRBD1 (6 bases). Germline lookup yields CDR1 MDHEN and CDR2 SYDVKM. The germline V and J ends were trimmed by 1 base and 5 bases, with 9 bases remaining between them. This CDR3 is 14 amino acids long. CDR3 loop: CASSLSRGNNEQFF. The CDR3 DNA reads TGTGCCAGCAGTTTATCCAGGGGTAACAATGAGCAGTTCTTC. Full variable domain (remainder filled in from reference TRBV28 and TRBJ2-1): DVKVTQSSRYLVKRTGEKVFLECVQDMDHENMFWYRQDPGLGLRLIYFSYDVKMKEKGDIPEGYSVSREKKERFSLILESASTNQTSMYLCASSLSRGNNEQFFGPGTRLTVL.

This clone was observed a handful of times. The chain employs TRBV6-5 and TRBJ1-2; D is unclear. The CDR3 loop spans 15 amino acids. V was trimmed by 0 bases and J by 4 bases, leaving 12 bases between them. Germline V CDR1 and CDR2: MNHEY, SVGAGI. The CDR3 sequence: CASSYSIGLSYGYTF. The CDR3 DNA sequence: TGTGCCAGCAGTTACTCAATCGGACTGTCCTATGGCTACACCTTC.